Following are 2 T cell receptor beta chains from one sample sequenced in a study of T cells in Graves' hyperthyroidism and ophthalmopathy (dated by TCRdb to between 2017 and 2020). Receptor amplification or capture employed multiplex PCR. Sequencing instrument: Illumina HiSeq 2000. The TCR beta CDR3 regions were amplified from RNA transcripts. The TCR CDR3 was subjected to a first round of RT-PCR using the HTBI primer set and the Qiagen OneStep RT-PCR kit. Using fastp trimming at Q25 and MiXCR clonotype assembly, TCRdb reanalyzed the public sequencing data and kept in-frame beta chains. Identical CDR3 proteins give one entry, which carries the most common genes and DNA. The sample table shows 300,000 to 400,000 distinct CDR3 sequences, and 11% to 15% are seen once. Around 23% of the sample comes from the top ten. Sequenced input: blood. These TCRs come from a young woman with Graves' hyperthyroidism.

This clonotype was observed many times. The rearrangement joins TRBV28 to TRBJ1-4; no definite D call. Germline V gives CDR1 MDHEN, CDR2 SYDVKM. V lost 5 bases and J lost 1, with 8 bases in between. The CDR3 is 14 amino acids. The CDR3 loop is CASSAAGTNEKLFF. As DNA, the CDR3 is TGTGCCAGCAGTGCGGCAGGAACTAATGAAAAACTGTTTTTT.

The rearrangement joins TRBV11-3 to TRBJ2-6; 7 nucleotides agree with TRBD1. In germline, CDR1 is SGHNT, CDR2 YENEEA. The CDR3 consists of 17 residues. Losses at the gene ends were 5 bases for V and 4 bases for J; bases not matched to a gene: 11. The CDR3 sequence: CASSPRATGDGANVLTF. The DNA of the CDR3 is TGTGCCAGCAGCCCGCGCGCTACAGGGGACGGGGCCAACGTCCTGACTTTC.